One sample yielded the 32 T cell receptor beta chains listed below, sequenced in a study of T cell changes during pregnancy in multiple sclerosis. Sequencing used immunoSEQ multiplex PCR; TCRdb keeps in-frame clones, though not all of them. This sample carries some 81,000 clones, about 91% of them seen once, and the ten largest clones take over 1.5%. The material sequenced was peripheral blood, taken before pregnancy. These receptors all come from a female donor with multiple sclerosis, enrolled in a pregnancy study.

The chain carries TRBV6-6 and TRBJ1-2; TRBD1 matches at 8 bases. V shed 4 bases, J shed 3 bases, and the junction held 1 base outside the gene matches. The CDR3 runs 13 residues. Looked up from germline, CDR1 is MNHNY and CDR2 is SVGAGI (reference sequence). The CDR3 protein is CASSSDRDYGYTF. In DNA form, the CDR3 reads TGTGCCAGCAGTTCGGACAGGGACTATGGCTACACCTTC.

V and J are TRBV4-2 and TRBJ1-2; D is perhaps TRBD1 (6 bases). V lost 7 bases and J lost 3, with 18 bases in between. From germline, CDR1 is LGHNA and CDR2 YNFKEQ. CDR3 length equals 15 residues. CDR3 coding DNA: TGTGCCAGCACACCGGAGGGGGGGGCCGACTATGGCTACACCTTC. Its protein product is CASTPEGGADYGYTF.

This rearrangement joins TRBV6-5 to TRBJ1-6; TRBD1 aligns across 9 bases. Trimming cost V 2 bases and J 11 bases; bases outside gene matches: 7. CDR1 and CDR2 (germline): MNHEY, SVGAGI. The CDR3 sequence is 15 residues long. Written as DNA, the CDR3 is TGTGCCAGCAGTTACGCCGGGACAGGGTTGCCACCCCTCCACTTT. It is translated as CASSYAGTGLPPLHF.

The V call is TRBV4-3, the J call TRBJ2-7, with 9 bases fitting TRBD1. Germline-derived CDR1 and CDR2 are LGHNA and YSLEER. With 1 base clipped from V and 3 bases from J, the junction kept 19 bases outside the gene matches. This CDR3 comprises 20 residues. The CDR3 nucleotides read TGCGCCAGCAGCCAAGGGGTAAACCGGGGGACAGGGTTTAGGATCTACGAGCAGTACTTC. This sequence encodes CASSQGVNRGTGFRIYEQYF.

V gene TRBV5-4 combines with J gene TRBJ2-3, with D perhaps matching TRBD1 or TRBD2 (9 bases each). CDR1 and CDR2 from the germline V gene are SGHNT and YYREEE (reference sequence). V was trimmed by 10 bases and J by 6 bases, leaving 24 bases between them. The CDR3 spans 15 residues. Here the CDR3 reads CAGTGGGGAFDTQYF. The CDR3 DNA follows: TGTGCCGGCACAGGGGGCGGGGGGGCTTTCGATACGCAGTATTTT.

The chain has TRBV6-5 and TRBJ1-4; 8 nucleotides align to TRBD1. The CDR3 totals 14 residues. Per germline, CDR1 MNHEY and CDR2 SVGAGI. The V gene end was trimmed by 2 bases and the J gene end by 8 bases; junction bases not matched to a gene: 4. Here the CDR3 reads CASSYRDRREKLFF. In DNA, the CDR3 is TGTGCCAGCAGTTACAGGGACAGGCGAGAAAAACTGTTTTTT.

The chain has TRBV28 and TRBJ2-7; 12 bases fit TRBD2. Germline CDR1 and CDR2: MDHEN and SYDVKM. J lost 1 base, V lost 6 bases, and 16 bases had no gene match. The CDR3 runs to 19 residues. The CDR3 nucleotides read TGTGCCAGCAGCCATAGACTCGGCGTACTAGCGGGGGGTTCCTACGAGCAGTACTTC. It encodes CASSHRLGVLAGGSYEQYF.

J is TRBJ2-1 and V is TRBV29-1; D uncertain. Per the germline V gene, CDR1 is SQVTM and CDR2 is ANQGSEA. Trimming took 5 bases from V and 0 from J, leaving 8 bases between them. The CDR3 contains 13 residues. CDR3 amino acids: CSVLRDSYNEQFF. CDR3 in DNA: TGCAGCGTTCTGAGAGACTCCTACAATGAGCAGTTCTTC.

The chain uses TRBV7-2 and TRBJ2-7; TRBD2 aligns across 10 bases. The CDR3 has 14 residues. The germline V gene encodes CDR1 SGHTA and CDR2 FQGNSA. J was trimmed by 2 bases and V by 2 bases; bases with no gene match: 0. Here the CDR3 reads CASSLSGGAYEQYF. The CDR3 DNA is TGTGCCAGCAGCTTAAGCGGGGGGGCCTACGAGCAGTACTTC.

This chain joins TRBV27 and TRBJ2-3, with TRBD2 identical over 9 bases. CDR3 length: 16 residues. Per the germline V gene, CDR1 is MNHEY and CDR2 is SMNVEV (reference sequence). The J segment lost 4 bases and the V segment lost 6 bases, leaving 11 bases of the junction unmatched. CDR3: CASRGYVRGGSDTQYF. DNA of the CDR3: TGTGCCAGCAGGGGTTACGTGCGGGGGGGTTCAGATACGCAGTATTTT.

The J gene is TRBJ2-2, the V gene TRBV7-8; TRBD1 is a possible D gene (6 bases). The CDR3 runs 13 residues. V lost 1 base and J lost 9, with 9 bases in between. Per germline, CDR1 SGHVS and CDR2 FQNEAQ. The CDR3 coding sequence is TGTGCCAGCAGCTTAGGGGGACACCGGGAGCTGTTTTTT. Protein product: CASSLGGHRELFF.

The chain couples TRBV9 to TRBJ2-1; 7 positions agree with TRBD1. The CDR3 is made up of 14 amino acids. Unmatched junction bases numbered 5, after V lost 2 bases and J lost 6 bases. The germline V gene encodes CDR1 SGDLS and CDR2 YYNGEE. CDR3 amino acids: CASSVTGYGNEQFF. The CDR3 bases are TGTGCCAGCAGCGTGACAGGGTACGGCAATGAGCAGTTCTTC.

The CDR3 is CASSPGGPHNEQFF. The CDR3 DNA is TGTGCCAGCAGCCCCGGGGGTCCCCACAATGAGCAGTTCTTC. This rearrangement joins TRBV7-3 to TRBJ2-1, with D perhaps TRBD2 (6 bases). The germline V gene has CDR1 SGHTA and CDR2 FQGTGA. The CDR3 totals 14 residues. The ends were cut back, 5 bases at V and 5 bases at J, with 13 bases in the middle.

The rearrangement joins TRBV5-1 to TRBJ1-6, with D possibly matching TRBD1 (6 bases). V lost 4 bases and J lost 11, with 22 bases in between. The germline V gene encodes CDR1 SGHRS and CDR2 YFSETQ. The CDR3 loop spans 16 amino acids. CDR3 nucleotides: TGCGCCAGCAGCGCCATTCAAACAGGGACTAACACACCCCTCCACTTT. Its translation is CASSAIQTGTNTPLHF.

This clone was counted once. The CDR3 here is CASSQDPGTDTQYF. As DNA, the CDR3 is TGTGCCAGCAGCCAAGATCCCGGCACAGATACGCAGTATTTT. The chain couples TRBV4-2 to TRBJ2-3; D unclear. Trimming took off 0 bases at V and 1 base at J, with 5 bases between the two ends. Germline CDR1 LGHNA, CDR2 YNFKEQ. The CDR3 sequence is 14 residues long.

The rearrangement joins TRBV27 to TRBJ1-1; D call uncertain. This CDR3 comprises 15 residues. Trimming left V 2 bases short and J 1 base short, with 11 bases between. Germline assignment: CDR1 MNHEY and CDR2 SMNVEV (reference sequence). The CDR3 loop reads CASSLPDLQNTEAFF. As DNA, the CDR3 is TGTGCCAGCAGTTTACCGGACTTACAGAACACTGAAGCTTTCTTT.

This chain joins TRBV7-2 and TRBJ1-1; D possibly corresponds to TRBD1 (6 bases). The CDR3 covers 17 residues. CDR1 is SGHTA, CDR2 FQGNSA, per germline. V was trimmed by 5 bases and J by 0 bases, leaving 19 bases between them. The DNA of the CDR3 is TGTGCCAGCAGCCCCCGAACAGGGCTCGTTGTGAACACTGAAGCTTTCTTT. Protein product: CASSPRTGLVVNTEAFF.

The chain uses TRBV28 and TRBJ1-1; 10 nucleotides match TRBD1. The trim removed 8 bases at V and 4 bases at J, leaving 13 bases unmatched. CDR3 length: 16 amino acids. Germline CDR1 is MDHEN and CDR2 is SYDVKM. The CDR3 spells CASRIRTGGLLTEAFF. CDR3 sequence (DNA): TGTGCCAGCCGGATCCGGACAGGGGGGTTACTCACTGAAGCTTTCTTT.

This sequence joins TRBV28 and TRBJ2-1, with 11 bases aligning to TRBD1. Trimming removed 3 bases from V and 7 bases from J; junction bases left unmatched: 11. Germline CDR1 and CDR2: MDHEN and SYDVKM. CDR3 length equals 17 residues. CDR3 DNA sequence: TGTGCCAGCAGTTTCCCCCGCGGCCGGGACAGGGGGAATGAGCAGTTCTTC. This gives the protein CASSFPRGRDRGNEQFF.

The V call is TRBV2, the J call TRBJ2-1; 8 nucleotides agree with TRBD2. This CDR3 spans 15 amino acids. Germline V gene lookup returns CDR1 SNHLY and CDR2 FYNNEI. J lost 10 bases, V lost 6 bases, and 14 bases had no gene match. The CDR3 nucleotides read TGTGCCAGCAGGGCTCTAGCGGGCGGGACTTCCGAGCAGTTCTTC. This codes for CASRALAGGTSEQFF.

Note on this clone: One end of the junction does not line up with germline, which may come from a read error. The chain links TRBV20-1 to TRBJ2-3; 7 bases match TRBD1. The CDR3 length is 11 residues. The germline gives CDR1 DFQATT, CDR2 SNEGSKA (reference sequence). The CDR3 here is CTGQNTDTQYF. In nucleotides, the CDR3 is TGTACGGGACAGAACACAGATACGCAGTATTTT.

This sequence joins TRBV7-9 and TRBJ2-5, with a weak D call TRBD1 (6 bases). Germline CDR1 is SEHNR and CDR2 is FQNEAQ (reference sequence). Trimming took 4 bases from V and 2 from J, leaving 11 bases between them. The CDR3 is 14 residues long. CDR3 in amino acids: CASSWIQGQETQYF. CDR3 nucleotides: TGTGCCAGCAGCTGGATACAGGGACAAGAGACCCAGTACTTC.

J is TRBJ1-2 and V is TRBV30, with D perhaps matching TRBD1 (5 bases). CDR3 length: 11 amino acids. Trimming shortened V by 5 bases and J by 3 bases, and 7 bases separated the two germline ends. Germline V lookup: CDR1 GTSNPN, CDR2 SVGIG (reference sequence). CDR3: CAWWGDYGYTF. The CDR3 DNA reads TGTGCCTGGTGGGGGGACTATGGCTACACCTTC.

As concerns this clone: At one of its ends the junction is not consistent with the germline gene, which may arise from a read error. The chain carries TRBV7-7 and TRBJ2-2, with TRBD1 matching over 7 bases. The CDR3 has 14 residues. Germline loops: CDR1 SSHAT, CDR2 FNYEAQ (reference sequence). CDR3 amino acids: CASSQGENTGELFF. The CDR3 nucleotides are TGTGCTAGCAGCCAGGGGGAGAACACCGGGGAGCTGTTTTTT. The full variable domain, rest sourced from reference TRBV7-7 and TRBJ2-2, is GAGVSQSPRYKVTKRGQDVTLRCDPISSHATLYWYQQALGQGPEFLTYFNYEAQPDKSGLPSDRFSAERPEGSISTLTIQRTEQRDSAMYRCASSQGENTGELFFGEGSRLTVL.

This clone has just one count. The chain carries TRBV7-6 and TRBJ2-3; 10 positions match TRBD2. The CDR3 is made up of 18 amino acids. CDR1 is SGHVS, CDR2 FNYEAQ, per germline. The junction had 16 bases not matched to a gene; V was cut back by 5 bases and J by 5 bases. CDR3 coding DNA: TGTGCCAGCAGCCCCACACTTTCGGTAGCGGGGGGCCTAGATACGCAGTATTTT. This sequence encodes CASSPTLSVAGGLDTQYF. The complete variable domain, with remaining parts taken from reference TRBV7-6 and TRBJ2-3, reads GAGVSQSPRYKVTKRGQDVALRCDPISGHVSLYWYRQALGQGPEFLTYFNYEAQQDKSGLPNDRFSAERPEGSISTLTIQRTEQRDSAMYRCASSPTLSVAGGLDTQYFGPGTRLTVL.

The V call is TRBV7-9, the J call TRBJ1-4; 8 bases align to TRBD1. This CDR3 region has 13 residues. The V gene end was trimmed by 4 bases and the J gene end by 10 bases; junction bases not matched to a gene: 5. CDR1 and CDR2 from the germline V gene are SEHNR and FQNEAQ (reference sequence). CDR3 nucleotides: TGTGCCAGCAGCTCGGCCAGGGGGCGAAAACTGTTTTTT. Translating gives CASSSARGRKLFF.

The J gene is TRBJ2-3, the V gene TRBV5-4; 8 nucleotides align to TRBD2. Germline CDR1 SGHNT, CDR2 YYREEE (reference sequence). Germline trimming cut 0 bases from V and 4 bases from J; bases unmatched to any gene: 4. The CDR3 has 15 residues. The DNA for the CDR3 is TGTGCCAGCAGCTTGGCGGGGGGGTCCGCAGATACGCAGTATTTT. Protein product: CASSLAGGSADTQYF.

This clone was seen only a few times. The chain is built from TRBV7-2 and TRBJ1-2; TRBD1 agrees at 7 bases. The CDR3 runs 14 residues. The germline V gene encodes CDR1 SGHTA and CDR2 FQGNSA. The V segment lost 2 bases and the J segment 4 bases; nucleotides outside the gene matches: 4. Written as DNA, the CDR3 is TGTGCCAGCAGCTTATTCTCAGGGGGCTATGGCTACACCTTC. This translates into CASSLFSGGYGYTF.

J is TRBJ2-7 and V is TRBV2; 12 positions match TRBD2. CDR3 size: 16 residues. Germline CDR1 reads SNHLY; CDR2 reads FYNNEI. After removal of 5 bases from V and 5 bases from J, the junction contained 10 bases not matched to a gene. The CDR3 is CASSWYLAGGKDEQYF. The CDR3 region has the DNA TGTGCCAGCAGTTGGTATCTAGCGGGGGGGAAGGACGAGCAGTACTTC.

This clone was found once. The V call is TRBV7-3, the J call TRBJ2-1; 12 bases line up with TRBD2. CDR3 length equals 14 residues. Germline-derived CDR1 and CDR2 are SGHTA and FQGTGA. With V trimmed by 5 bases and J by 8 bases, 4 bases remained unmatched. This CDR3 is CASSASGGEDEQFF. In DNA, the CDR3 is TGTGCCAGCAGCGCTAGCGGGGGGGAGGATGAGCAGTTCTTC.

J is TRBJ2-1 and V is TRBV27; TRBD1 aligns across 9 bases. Germline V gene data show CDR1 as MNHEY and CDR2 as SMNVEV (reference sequence). Unmatched junction bases numbered 12, after V lost 7 bases and J lost 8 bases. CDR3 length equals 15 residues. In DNA, the CDR3 is TGTGCCAGCAAAGGTCGGACAGGGGTTTTCGATGAGCAGTTCTTC. Protein product: CASKGRTGVFDEQFF.

The V call is TRBV5-1, the J call TRBJ2-2; maybe TRBD2 (7 bases). Germline V CDR1 and CDR2: SGHRS, YFSETQ. V dropped 4 bases and J dropped 3 bases, with 13 bases sitting between them. CDR3 length: 15 residues. For the CDR3, the DNA is TGCGCCAGCAGCCTCCCGGGGGGCGACACCGGGGAGCTGTTTTTT. This sequence encodes CASSLPGGDTGELFF.